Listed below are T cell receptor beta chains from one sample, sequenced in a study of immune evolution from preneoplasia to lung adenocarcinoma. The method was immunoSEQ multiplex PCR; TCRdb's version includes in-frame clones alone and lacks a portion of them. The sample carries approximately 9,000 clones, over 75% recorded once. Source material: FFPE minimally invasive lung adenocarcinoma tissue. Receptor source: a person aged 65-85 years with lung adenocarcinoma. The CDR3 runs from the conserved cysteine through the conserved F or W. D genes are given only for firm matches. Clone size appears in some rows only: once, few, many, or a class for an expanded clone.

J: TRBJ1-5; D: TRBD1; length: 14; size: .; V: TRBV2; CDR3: CASSGDRRDQPQHF; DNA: TGTGCCAGCAGTGGGGACAGGAGGGACCAGCCCCAGCATTTT
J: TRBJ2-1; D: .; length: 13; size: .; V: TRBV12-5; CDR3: CASKTVSYNEQFF; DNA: TGTGCTTCCAAGACAGTCTCCTACAATGAGCAGTTCTTC
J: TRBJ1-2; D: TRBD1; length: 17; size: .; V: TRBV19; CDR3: CASSTPRGTGGLDGYTF; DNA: TGTGCCAGTAGTACCCCTCGGGGGACAGGGGGCTTGGATGGCTACACCTTC
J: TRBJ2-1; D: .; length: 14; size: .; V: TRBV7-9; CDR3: CASSLGQGGGEQFF; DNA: TGTGCCAGCAGCTTAGGGCAGGGAGGAGGTGAGCAGTTCTTC
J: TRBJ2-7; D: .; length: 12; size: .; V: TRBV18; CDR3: CASSPDPYEQYF; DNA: TGTGCCAGCTCACCGGATCCCTACGAGCAGTACTTC
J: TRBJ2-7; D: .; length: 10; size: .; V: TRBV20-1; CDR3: CSAVSYEQYF; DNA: TGCAGTGCCGTCTCCTACGAGCAGTACTTC
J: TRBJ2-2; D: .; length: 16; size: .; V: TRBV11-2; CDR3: CASSLGYSPNTGELFF; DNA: TGTGCCAGCAGCTTAGGGTACTCTCCGAACACCGGGGAGCTGTTTTTT
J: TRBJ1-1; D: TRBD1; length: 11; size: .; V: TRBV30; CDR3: CASTGGGEAFF; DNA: TGTGCCTCGACAGGGGGCGGTGAAGCTTTCTTT
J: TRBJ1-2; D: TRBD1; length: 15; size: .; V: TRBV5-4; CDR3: CASSLSTGGAYGYTF; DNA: TGTGCCAGCAGCTTATCGACAGGGGGCGCCTATGGCTACACCTTC
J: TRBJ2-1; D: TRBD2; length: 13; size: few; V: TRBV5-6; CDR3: CASSAREGYEQFF; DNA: TGTGCCAGCAGCGCAAGGGAGGGCTATGAGCAGTTCTTC
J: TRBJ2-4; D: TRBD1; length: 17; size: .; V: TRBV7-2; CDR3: CASSGGQGSLAKNIQYF; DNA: TGTGCCAGCAGCGGGGGACAGGGTAGTTTAGCCAAAAACATTCAGTACTTC
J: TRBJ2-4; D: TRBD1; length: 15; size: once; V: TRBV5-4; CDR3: CASSRPDREKNIQYF; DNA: TGTGCCAGCAGCCGACCTGACAGGGAAAAAAACATTCAGTACTTC
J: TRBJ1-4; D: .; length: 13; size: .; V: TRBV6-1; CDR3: CATCSGPNEKLFF; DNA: TGTGCCACCTGCTCGGGGCCTAATGAAAAACTGTTTTTT
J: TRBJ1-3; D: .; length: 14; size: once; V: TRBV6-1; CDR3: CASSPGAAGNTIYF; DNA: TGTGCCAGCTCCCCGGGGGCCGCTGGAAACACCATATATTTT
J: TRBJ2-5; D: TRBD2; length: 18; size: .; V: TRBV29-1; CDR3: CSVDEVGLAGGRGETQYF; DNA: TGCAGCGTTGATGAGGTCGGGCTAGCGGGGGGCCGGGGAGAGACCCAGTACTTC
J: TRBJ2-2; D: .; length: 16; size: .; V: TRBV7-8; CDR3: CASSLLGAANTGELFF; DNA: TGTGCCAGCAGCTTACTGGGGGCTGCGAACACCGGGGAGCTGTTTTTT
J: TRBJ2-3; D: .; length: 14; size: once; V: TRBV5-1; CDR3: CASSAGQITDTQYF; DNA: TGCGCCAGCAGCGCGGGACAGATCACAGATACGCAGTATTTT
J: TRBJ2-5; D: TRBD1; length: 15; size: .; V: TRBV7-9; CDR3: CASSSFRDSQETQYF; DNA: TGTGCCAGCAGCTCGTTTCGGGACAGCCAAGAGACCCAGTACTTC
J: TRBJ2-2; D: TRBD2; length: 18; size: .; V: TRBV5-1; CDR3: CASSEALSSGGLTGELFF; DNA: TGCGCCAGCAGCGAGGCCCTATCTAGCGGGGGTCTCACCGGGGAGCTGTTTTTT
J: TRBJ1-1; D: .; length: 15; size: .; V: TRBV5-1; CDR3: CASSLGRIRNTEAFF; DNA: TGCGCCAGCAGCTTGGGGCGGATCCGCAACACTGAAGCTTTCTTT
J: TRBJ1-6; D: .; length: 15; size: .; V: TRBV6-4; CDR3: CASRKDSSYNSPLHF; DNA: TGTGCCAGCAGAAAGGACAGCTCCTATAATTCACCCCTCCACTTT
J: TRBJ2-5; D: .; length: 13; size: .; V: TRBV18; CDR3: CASSPRELETQYF; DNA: TGTGCCAGCTCACCGAGGGAGTTAGAGACCCAGTACTTC
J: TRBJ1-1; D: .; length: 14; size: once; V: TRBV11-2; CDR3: CASSLRTLNTEAFF; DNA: TGTGCCAGCAGCCTTAGGACATTGAACACTGAAGCTTTCTTT
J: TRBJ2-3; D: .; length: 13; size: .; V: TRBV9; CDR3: CASSVWSTDTQYF; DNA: TGTGCCAGTAGCGTATGGTCGACAGATACGCAGTATTTT
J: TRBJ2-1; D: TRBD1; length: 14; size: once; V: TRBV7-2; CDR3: CASSSGTGNNEQFF; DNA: TGTGCCAGCAGCTCCGGGACAGGAAACAATGAGCAGTTCTTC
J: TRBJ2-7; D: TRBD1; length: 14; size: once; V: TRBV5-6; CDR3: CASRSGTGLYEQYF; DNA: TGTGCCAGTAGATCCGGGACAGGGCTATACGAGCAGTACTTC
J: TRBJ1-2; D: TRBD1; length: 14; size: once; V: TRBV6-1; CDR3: CASSGAGAGGGYTF; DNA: TGTGCCAGCAGTGGGGCCGGGGCAGGGGGCGGCTACACCTTC
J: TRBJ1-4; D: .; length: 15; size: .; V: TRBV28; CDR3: CASSTTAGTNEKLFF; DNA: TGTGCCAGCAGTACTACGGCGGGAACTAATGAAAAACTGTTTTTT
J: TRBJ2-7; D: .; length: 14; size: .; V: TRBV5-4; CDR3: CASSLRGDSYEQYF; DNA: TGTGCCAGCAGCCTCAGGGGAGATTCTTACGAGCAGTACTTC
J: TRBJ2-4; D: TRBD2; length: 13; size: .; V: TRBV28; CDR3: CASSLSEERGTDF; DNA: TGTGCCAGCAGTTTATCTGAGGAGCGGGGAACGGACTTC
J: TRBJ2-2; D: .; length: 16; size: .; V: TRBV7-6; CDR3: CASSLNVGARTGELFF; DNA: TGTGCCAGCAGCTTAAATGTGGGGGCCAGAACCGGGGAGCTGTTTTTT
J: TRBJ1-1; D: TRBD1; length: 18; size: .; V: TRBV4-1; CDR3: CASSQVGSGTTGQTEAFF; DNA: TGCGCCAGCAGCCAAGTTGGGAGTGGTACGACAGGGCAAACTGAAGCTTTCTTT
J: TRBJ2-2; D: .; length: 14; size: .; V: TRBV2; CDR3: CASSPGSRTGELFF; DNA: TGTGCCAGTAGCCCGGGCTCCCGCACCGGGGAGCTGTTTTTT
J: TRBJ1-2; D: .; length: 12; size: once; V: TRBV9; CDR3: CASSADGYGYTF; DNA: TGTGCCAGCAGCGCGGACGGCTATGGCTACACCTTC
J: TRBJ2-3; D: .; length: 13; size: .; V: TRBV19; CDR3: CASSPRWGDTQYF; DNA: TGTGCCAGTAGCCCCAGGTGGGGGGATACGCAGTATTTT
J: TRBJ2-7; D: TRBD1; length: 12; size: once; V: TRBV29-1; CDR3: CSVGQTPYEQYF; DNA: TGCAGCGTGGGACAGACCCCCTACGAGCAGTACTTC
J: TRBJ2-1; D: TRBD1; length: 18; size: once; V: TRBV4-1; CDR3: CASSQLLDRLSSYNEQFF; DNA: TGCGCCAGCAGCCAACTCCTGGACAGGCTGAGCTCCTACAATGAGCAGTTCTTC
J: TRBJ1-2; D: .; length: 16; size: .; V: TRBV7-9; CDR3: CASSFMLGARNYGYTF; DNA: TGTGCCAGCAGCTTTATGTTGGGGGCCAGGAACTATGGCTACACCTTC
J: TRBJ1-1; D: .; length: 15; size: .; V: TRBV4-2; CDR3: CASSPNQGEGTEAFF; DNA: TGTGCCAGCAGCCCAAACCAGGGAGAGGGGACTGAAGCTTTCTTT
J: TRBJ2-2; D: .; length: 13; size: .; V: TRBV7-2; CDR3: CASSLDYPGELFF; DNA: TGTGCCAGCAGCTTAGACTACCCCGGGGAGCTGTTTTTT
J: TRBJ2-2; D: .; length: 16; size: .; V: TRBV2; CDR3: CASSGNGGRGTGELFF; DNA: TGTGCCAGCAGTGGAAACGGGGGGCGGGGCACCGGGGAGCTGTTTTTT
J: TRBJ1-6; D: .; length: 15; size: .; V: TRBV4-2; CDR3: CASSQKGQWDSPLHF; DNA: TGTGCCAGCAGCCAGAAAGGACAGTGGGATTCACCCCTCCACTTT
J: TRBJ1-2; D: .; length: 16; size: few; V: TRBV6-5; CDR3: CASSYSGGRKTEGYTF; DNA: TGTGCCAGCAGTTACTCAGGCGGGAGGAAGACAGAAGGCTACACCTTC
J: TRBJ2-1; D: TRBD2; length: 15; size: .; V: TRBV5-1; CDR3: CASSRTSGGAGEQFF; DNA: TGCGCCAGCAGCCGGACTAGCGGGGGGGCCGGGGAGCAGTTCTTC
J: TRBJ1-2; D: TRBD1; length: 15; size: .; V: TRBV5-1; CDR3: CASSQGTGRLYGYTF; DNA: TGCGCCAGCAGCCAAGGGACAGGGAGGCTCTATGGCTACACCTTC
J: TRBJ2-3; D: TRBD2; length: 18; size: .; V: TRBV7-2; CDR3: CASSLGGSGGAVADTQYF; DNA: TGTGCCAGCAGCTTAGGAGGGAGCGGGGGGGCCGTAGCAGATACGCAGTATTTT
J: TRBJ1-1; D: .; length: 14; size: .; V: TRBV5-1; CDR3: CASSSTLKGTEAFF; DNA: TGCGCCAGCAGCTCAACTCTCAAGGGAACTGAAGCTTTCTTT
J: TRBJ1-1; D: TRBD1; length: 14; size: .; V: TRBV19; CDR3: CASSIDRASFGAFF; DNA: TGTGCCAGTAGTATCGACAGGGCCAGTTTTGGGGCTTTCTTT
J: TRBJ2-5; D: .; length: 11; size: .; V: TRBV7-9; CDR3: CASSSPQTQYF; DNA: TGTGCCAGCAGCTCCCCCCAGACCCAGTACTTC
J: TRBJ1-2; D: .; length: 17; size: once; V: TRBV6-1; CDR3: CASSESMSAGSNYGYTF; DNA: TGTGCCAGCAGTGAATCAATGTCGGCAGGAAGTAACTATGGCTACACCTTC
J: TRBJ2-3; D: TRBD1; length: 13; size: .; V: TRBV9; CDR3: CASSVQGDHTQYF; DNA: TGTGCCAGCAGCGTACAGGGGGATCATACGCAGTATTTT
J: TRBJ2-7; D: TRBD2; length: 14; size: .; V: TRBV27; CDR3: CASSTRTSGYEQYF; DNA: TGTGCCAGCAGTACGCGGACTAGCGGCTACGAGCAGTACTTC
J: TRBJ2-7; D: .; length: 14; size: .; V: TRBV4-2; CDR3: CASSPEFRTYEQYF; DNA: TGTGCCAGCAGCCCAGAGTTTCGGACCTACGAGCAGTACTTC